One and the same sample provided the 18 T cell receptor beta chains below, sequenced in a study of blood T cells in healthy people across ages. Sample-barcoded 5' priming and a J-beta primer mix drove a second PCR of roughly 6 to 12 cycles. Using its own MiXCR run on the 5' RACE reads, TCRdb lists one record per CDR3 protein. The table lists 890,000 or so distinct CDR3 sequences, around 68% of them singletons. The sequenced sample was blood. These TCRs come from a man younger than 45 in good health.

A note on this clonotype: A read error may account for a junction end that differs from germline. The V gene is TRBV3-1, the J gene TRBJ2-5; 8 bases map to TRBD1. This CDR3 contains 13 residues. CDR1 and CDR2 from the germline V gene are LGHDT and YNNKEL (reference sequence). CDR3 amino acids: CANSQDRVKTQYF. The CDR3 DNA is TGTGCCAACAGCCAGGACAGGGTCAAGACCCAGTACTTC.

The chain is built from TRBV27 and TRBJ2-3, with 8 bases aligning to TRBD2. Unmatched junction bases numbered 10, after V lost 5 bases and J lost 3 bases. The CDR3 has 16 residues. Germline V gene data show CDR1 as MNHEY and CDR2 as SMNVEV (reference sequence). DNA for the CDR3: TGTGCCAGCAGTCCCTTCTCGGGGGGGCCTACAGATACGCAGTATTTT. Protein: CASSPFSGGPTDTQYF.

The V call is TRBV20-1, the J call TRBJ1-2; D gene uncertain. The CDR3 covers 16 residues. Deletions cut 4 bases from V and 0 bases from J, with 18 bases between. Germline V gene data show CDR1 as DFQATT and CDR2 as SNEGSKA (reference sequence). The CDR3 reads CSANSADPHPNYGYTF. CDR3 DNA: TGCAGTGCTAATTCGGCAGATCCGCATCCTAACTATGGCTACACCTTC.

With respect to this clonotype: A much bigger clone sits one base away, suggesting this may be a read error. The genes are TRBV15 and TRBJ2-7, with D perhaps matching TRBD1 (5 bases). Germline lookup yields CDR1 LNHNV and CDR2 YYDKDF (reference sequence). The CDR3 covers 14 residues. The CDR3, as DNA: TGTGCCACCAACAGAGATCAAGGGGCGAGGGAGCAGTACTTC. This encodes CATNRDQGAREQYF.

This clonotype was seen a handful of times. V gene TRBV7-9 combines with J gene TRBJ2-4, with TRBD1 matching over 7 bases. The DNA end lines up better with TRBJ2-7; the J call may be wrong. The CDR3 totals 16 residues. Per germline, CDR1 SEHNR and CDR2 FQNEAQ (reference sequence). In nucleotides, the CDR3 is TGTGCCAGCAGTCTCCCCGTTTTGACAGGGTTAGACGAGCAGTACTTC. Its protein is CASSLPVLTGLDEQYF.

This chain connects TRBV20-1 to TRBJ2-1, with 12 bases identical to TRBD2. Germline lookup yields CDR1 DFQATT and CDR2 SNEGSKA (reference sequence). J lost 4 bases, V lost 4 bases, and 5 bases had no gene match. This CDR3 has 15 residues. CDR3 sequence: CSAIPGLAGYNEQFF. The CDR3 nucleotides read TGCAGTGCTATACCGGGACTAGCGGGTTACAATGAGCAGTTCTTC.

In DNA, the CDR3 is TGTGCCAGCACTCTCGCGGGGCGGGACTTCTCCTACAATGAGCAGTTCTTC. Its translation is CASTLAGRDFSYNEQFF. The chain is built from TRBV7-9 and TRBJ2-1; D perhaps matches TRBD2 (6 bases). CDR3 length: 17 amino acids. Germline V CDR1 and CDR2: SEHNR, FQNEAQ (reference sequence). Trimming took 7 bases from V and 0 from J, leaving 19 bases between them.

This clonotype was observed once. V gene TRBV7-2 combines with J gene TRBJ2-5; 12 bases match TRBD2. CDR1 is SGHTA and CDR2 is FQGNSA in the germline V gene. V dropped 4 bases and J dropped 11; count of bases not matched to a gene: 14. The CDR3 totals 16 residues. The CDR3 DNA is TGTGCCAGCAGCTATTTGGGGACTAGCGGGTACAATGAGCAGTACTTC. It specifies CASSYLGTSGYNEQYF.

The chain recombines TRBV28 with TRBJ2-3, with a tentative D call TRBD2 (5 bases). V lost 3 bases, J lost 0 bases, and 19 bases lay in between. Germline loops: CDR1 MDHEN, CDR2 SYDVKM. The CDR3 length is 18 residues. The CDR3 bases are TGTGCCAGCAGTTTTGCCGTGACGGTCGGGATTAGCACAGATACGCAGTATTTT. Translation gives CASSFAVTVGISTDTQYF. The whole variable domain, remainder taken from reference TRBV28 and TRBJ2-3, is DVKVTQSSRYLVKRTGEKVFLECVQDMDHENMFWYRQDPGLGLRLIYFSYDVKMKEKGDIPEGYSVSREKKERFSLILESASTNQTSMYLCASSFAVTVGISTDTQYFGPGTRLTVL.

The V gene is TRBV5-5, the J gene TRBJ1-2; 8 positions agree with TRBD1. CDR1 is SGHKS, CDR2 YYEKEE, per germline (reference sequence). The J segment lost 8 bases and the V segment lost 4 bases, leaving 7 bases of the junction unmatched. This CDR3 is 13 amino acids long. The CDR3 region has the DNA TGTGCCAGCAGCATCGACAGGGGTTTAGGCTACACCTTC. This gives the protein CASSIDRGLGYTF.

CDR3 in DNA: TGTGCCAGCAGCTTAGACGGTGGGGCCTCCCCTCTCGATGAGCAGTTCTTC. It encodes CASSLDGGASPLDEQFF. The genes are TRBV7-2 and TRBJ2-1; maybe TRBD1 (5 bases). The CDR3 is 17 residues long. Trimming removed 1 base at V and 8 bases at J, with 21 bases between. The germline V gene has CDR1 SGHTA and CDR2 FQGNSA.

About this clonotype itself: The junction shows a germline mismatch at one end, possibly a read error. The chain employs TRBV20-1 and TRBJ2-7; D is perhaps TRBD2 (5 bases). The CDR3 has 13 residues. Germline V gene data show CDR1 as DFQATT and CDR2 as SNEGSKA (reference sequence). The CDR3 sequence: CSAGEDSSYEQYF. CDR3 in DNA: TGCAGTGCTGGTGAGGACTCGTCCTACGAGCAGTACTTT.

Note on this clonotype: Since no conserved phenylalanine or tryptophan closes the CDR3, a read error is the likely cause. This chain connects TRBV20-1 to TRBJ2-5, with TRBD2 matching 8 bases. V gave up 3 bases and J gave up 2 bases; unmatched junction bases: 14. The CDR3 is 17 residues long. Germline CDR1 is DFQATT and CDR2 is SNEGSKA (reference sequence). This CDR3 is CSASPPPGSGVQETQYS. The CDR3 coding sequence is TGCAGTGCTAGTCCCCCCCCGGGTAGCGGGGTTCAAGAGACCCAGTACTCC.

This clonotype was observed at least ten times. The chain employs TRBV7-2 and TRBJ2-3; no firm D call. Germline CDR1 SGHTA, CDR2 FQGNSA. CDR3 length equals 12 residues. Trimming left V 6 bases short and J 2 bases short, with 6 bases between. The CDR3 region is CASSYYTDTQYF. The CDR3 nucleotides read TGTGCCAGCAGTTACTACACAGATACGCAGTATTTT.

This clonotype was seen more than once but under ten times. The rearrangement uses TRBV4-3 and TRBJ2-7; no reliable D call. Germline CDR1 and CDR2: LGHNA and YSLEER. Between the trimmed V and J ends, which lost 4 bases and 3 bases, there was a span of 10 bases. The CDR3 sequence is 13 residues long. As DNA, the CDR3 is TGCGCCAGCAGCCGAAGTCTGGGCTACGAGCAGTACTTC. Translating gives CASSRSLGYEQYF.

This clonotype was observed once. The chain joins TRBV6-4 to TRBJ1-2, with a possible D match to TRBD1 (5 bases). The ends were cut back, 3 bases at V and 6 bases at J, with 14 bases in the middle. Germline loops: CDR1 MRHNA, CDR2 SNTAGT. This CDR3 spans 14 amino acids. This CDR3 reads CASSEQGPLHGYTF. CDR3 DNA: TGTGCCAGCAGTGAGCAGGGACCGCTTCATGGCTACACCTTC.

There are a few counts of this clonotype. V usage is TRBV6-2 or TRBV6-3 and J usage is TRBJ2-5; D might be TRBD1 (5 bases). This CDR3 has 15 residues. V gave up 1 base and J gave up 3 bases, with 12 bases separating them. CDR1 MNHEY and CDR2 SVGEGT come from the germline V gene. CDR3 DNA sequence: TGTGCCAGCAGTTACTTCGGCCAAGGGGAAGAGACCCAGTACTTC. It specifies CASSYFGQGEETQYF.

This clonotype was seen a few times. The chain couples TRBV9 to TRBJ2-3, with D hard to call. V gave up 0 bases and J gave up 2 bases, with 4 bases separating them. Germline assignment: CDR1 SGDLS and CDR2 YYNGEE. The CDR3 extends over 13 amino acids. The CDR3 coding sequence is TGTGCCAGCAGCGTAGGGGACACAGATACGCAGTATTTT. Translation gives CASSVGDTDTQYF.